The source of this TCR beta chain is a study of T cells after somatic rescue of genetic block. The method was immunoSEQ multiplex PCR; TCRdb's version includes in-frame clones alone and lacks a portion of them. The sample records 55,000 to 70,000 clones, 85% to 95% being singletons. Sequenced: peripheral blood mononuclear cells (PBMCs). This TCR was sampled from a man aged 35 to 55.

CDR3 protein: CASSSQGTTDTQYF. The CDR3 DNA is TGTGCCAGCAGTTCGCAGGGGACCACAGATACGCAGTATTTT. This chain uses TRBV27 with TRBJ2-3; TRBD1 might be the D (6 bases). Looked up from germline, CDR1 is MNHEY and CDR2 is SMNVEV (reference sequence). This CDR3 region has 14 residues. V lost 4 bases and J lost 2, with 10 bases in between.